Listed here are 18 T cell receptor beta chains from one sample, sequenced in a study of response to subunit inactivated influenza vaccine. TCRdb re-called the RT-PCR reads through MiXCR, storing one row per CDR3 protein. The table records over 450,000 distinct CDR3 sequences, 10% to 15% of them present only once. The sample consisted of PBMCs from blood, taken roughly 47 days after vaccination. These receptors were taken from a man between 45 and 60 years old who received an inactivated influenza vaccine.

The table lists this clonotype with a few counts. The chain joins TRBV15 to TRBJ2-1; tentatively, D is TRBD2 (5 bases). The CDR3 is 14 amino acids. V lost 0 bases and J 8 bases, leaving 11 bases between the germline ends. From germline, CDR1 is LNHNV and CDR2 YYDKDF (reference sequence). CDR3 bases: TGTGCCACCAGCAGAGATCGAACTAGTCATGAGCAGTTCTTC. It codes for CATSRDRTSHEQFF. Full variable domain (outside the CDR3, taken from reference TRBV15 and TRBJ2-1): DAMVIQNPRYQVTQFGKPVTLSCSQTLNHNVMYWYQQKSSQAPKLLFHYYDKDFNNEADTPDNFQSRRPNTSFCFLDIRSPGLGDTAMYLCATSRDRTSHEQFFGPGTRLTVL.

V usage is TRBV11-1 and J usage is TRBJ2-3; the match to TRBD2 covers 8 bases. V lost 5 bases to trimming and J lost 5 bases; unmatched junction nucleotides: 21. Per germline, CDR1 SGHAT and CDR2 FQDESV (reference sequence). The length of the CDR3 is 19 residues. CDR3 loop: CASSPRGFSGRRWGDTQYF. The CDR3 nucleotides are TGTGCCAGCAGCCCCCGCGGGTTCAGCGGGAGACGCTGGGGAGATACGCAGTATTTT. The full variable domain, completed using reference TRBV11-1 and TRBJ2-3, is EAEVAQSPRYKITEKSQAVAFWCDPISGHATLYWYRQILGQGPELLVQFQDESVVDDSQLPKDRFSAERLKGVDSTLKIQPAELGDSAMYLCASSPRGFSGRRWGDTQYFGPGTRLTVL.

This clonotype appeared many times. V gene TRBV7-2 combines with J gene TRBJ2-3, with 12 positions matching TRBD2. This CDR3 contains 15 residues. The V segment lost 6 bases and the J segment 3 bases; nucleotides outside the gene matches: 4. Germline V lookup: CDR1 SGHTA, CDR2 FQGNSA. CDR3 in amino acids: CASRRLAGATDTQYF. The CDR3 bases are TGTGCCAGCAGGAGACTAGCGGGGGCGACAGATACGCAGTATTTT.

V usage is TRBV4-1 and J usage is TRBJ1-2, with TRBD1 as a possible D gene (5 bases). This CDR3 comprises 16 residues. Per the germline V gene, CDR1 is MGHRA and CDR2 is YSYEKL. The V end lost 0 bases, the J end lost 0 bases, and 11 bases lay between the germline ends. The CDR3 DNA follows: TGCGCCAGCAGCCAAGAGAGGGGCAGAGCTAACTATGGCTACACCTTC. Residues: CASSQERGRANYGYTF.

The gene calls are TRBV24-1 and TRBJ1-1; TRBD1 matches at 9 bases. V lost 10 bases and J lost 3; bases outside the gene matches: 5. Germline V CDR1 and CDR2: KGHDR, SFDVKD. This CDR3 comprises 13 residues. CDR3 coding DNA: TGTGCCACAAGAAGGACAGGGGACACTGAAGCTTTCTTT. This translates into CATRRTGDTEAFF.

This rearrangement joins TRBV28 to TRBJ2-2; D gene uncertain. CDR1 MDHEN and CDR2 SYDVKM come from the germline V gene. This CDR3 comprises 14 residues. V gave up 7 bases and J gave up 0 bases, with 9 bases separating them. The CDR3 DNA reads TGTGCCAGCACTCACGGCACGAACACCGGGGAGCTGTTTTTT. It encodes CASTHGTNTGELFF. The whole variable domain, remainder taken from reference TRBV28 and TRBJ2-2, is DVKVTQSSRYLVKRTGEKVFLECVQDMDHENMFWYRQDPGLGLRLIYFSYDVKMKEKGDIPEGYSVSREKKERFSLILESASTNQTSMYLCASTHGTNTGELFFGEGSRLTVL.

The V and J genes are TRBV5-1 and TRBJ1-1; TRBD1 matches 10 bases. The ends lost 4 bases at V and 1 base at J; junction bases unmatched: 4. Germline CDR1 reads SGHRS; CDR2 reads YFSETQ. The CDR3 runs 15 residues. CDR3 DNA: TGCGCCAGCAGCCCACGGGACAGGGGGAACACTGAAGCTTTCTTT. It specifies CASSPRDRGNTEAFF. Variable domain in full (rest from reference TRBV5-1 and TRBJ1-1): KAGVTQTPRYLIKTRGQQVTLSCSPISGHRSVSWYQQTPGQGLQFLFEYFSETQRNKGNFPGRFSGRQFSNSRSEMNVSTLELGDSALYLCASSPRDRGNTEAFFGQGTRLTVV.

This clonotype has only a few counts. This chain connects TRBV9 to TRBJ2-1; D might be TRBD1 (7 bases). Trimming removed 1 base from V and 12 bases from J, with 17 bases in between. The CDR3 has 14 residues. Germline-derived CDR1 and CDR2 are SGDLS and YYNGEE. The CDR3 reads CASSVSGGRDSQFF. As DNA, the CDR3 is TGTGCCAGCAGCGTATCAGGGGGACGGGACTCGCAGTTCTTC.

The gene calls are TRBV7-2 and TRBJ2-5; 12 bases are shared with TRBD2. Germline V gene lookup returns CDR1 SGHTA and CDR2 FQGNSA. The CDR3 contains 15 residues. The J segment lost 4 bases and the V segment lost 2 bases, leaving 2 bases of the junction unmatched. CDR3 DNA: TGTGCCAGCAGCTTATCTAGCGGGAGGGGAGAGACCCAGTACTTC. Translation gives CASSLSSGRGETQYF.

The chain carries TRBV28 and TRBJ2-3; 7 bases line up with TRBD2. Germline lookup yields CDR1 MDHEN and CDR2 SYDVKM. This CDR3 has 18 residues. V was pared by 4 bases and J by 0 bases, with 13 bases of the junction left unmatched. The CDR3 DNA follows: TGTGCCAGCAGTTCCCCGCTGGCTAGCGGAGGGAGCACAGATACGCAGTATTTT. This translates into CASSSPLASGGSTDTQYF.

The chain is built from TRBV4-3 and TRBJ2-5; 8 bases map to TRBD2. Germline CDR1 and CDR2: LGHNA and YSLEER. The CDR3 loop spans 17 amino acids. The trim removed 1 base at V and 5 bases at J, leaving 12 bases unmatched. As DNA, the CDR3 is TGCGCCAGCAGCCAAGCGATACAGGTTAGCGGGGTGGAGACCCAGTACTTC. This gives the protein CASSQAIQVSGVETQYF.

The chain links TRBV18 to TRBJ2-5; D is ambiguous. This CDR3 spans 12 amino acids. V shed 6 bases and J shed 4 bases, with 9 bases lying between them. Germline V gene data show CDR1 as KGHSH and CDR2 as LQKENI. This chain's CDR3 is CASSEVGETQYF. The CDR3 bases are TGTGCCAGCTCCGAGGTAGGAGAGACCCAGTACTTC. Variable domain in full (rest from reference TRBV18 and TRBJ2-5): NAGVMQNPRHLVRRRGQEARLRCSPMKGHSHVYWYRQLPEEGLKFMVYLQKENIIDESGMPKERFSAEFPKEGPSILRIQQVVRGDSAAYFCASSEVGETQYFGPGTRLLVL.

This clonotype was counted between two and nine times. This chain connects TRBV5-1 to TRBJ2-4; TRBD2 agrees at 14 bases. CDR3 length: 18 residues. Unmatched junction bases numbered 6, after V lost 4 bases and J lost 0 bases. Germline CDR1 reads SGHRS; CDR2 reads YFSETQ. The CDR3 coding sequence is TGCGCCAGCAGCCTAGGGACTAGCGGGGGCCTAGCCAAAAACATTCAGTACTTC. Protein product: CASSLGTSGGLAKNIQYF.

The chain uses TRBV6-1 and TRBJ2-3, with TRBD1 matching over 8 bases. The CDR3 is 14 amino acids. The germline gives CDR1 MNHNS, CDR2 SASEGT. V lost 5 bases and J lost 1; bases outside the gene matches: 2. The CDR3 region has the DNA TGTGCCAGCAGTCGACAGGGGCGCACAGATACGCAGTATTTT. Translated, it gives CASSRQGRTDTQYF.

This chain uses TRBV2 with TRBJ1-2; D remains unclear. CDR3 length: 13 residues. Between the trimmed V and J ends, which lost 4 bases and 3 bases, there was a span of 9 bases. Looked up from germline, CDR1 is SNHLY and CDR2 is FYNNEI. This CDR3 is CASSGDSDYGYTF. The DNA for the CDR3 is TGTGCCAGCAGTGGCGACTCAGACTATGGCTACACCTTC.

This clonotype showed up just a few times. CDR3 region: CASSDLFGPTNEKLFF. CDR3 bases: TGTGCCAGCAGTGATTTGTTTGGACCTACTAATGAAAAACTGTTTTTT. The J gene is TRBJ1-4, the V gene TRBV2; no firm D call. The CDR3 totals 16 residues. V lost 3 bases, J lost 2 bases, and 13 bases lay in between. CDR1 SNHLY and CDR2 FYNNEI come from the germline V gene.

This clonotype was seen more than once but under ten times. The V and J genes are TRBV7-9 and TRBJ1-3, with D possibly being TRBD1 (6 bases). The germline CDR1 and CDR2 sequences are SEHNR and FQNEAQ (reference sequence). The V end was cut by 5 bases, the J end by 0 bases, with 14 bases between. CDR3 length: 16 amino acids. The CDR3 DNA reads as TGTGCCAGCAGCCCGGGACAACTAAGCTCTGGAAACACCATATATTTT. Its protein is CASSPGQLSSGNTIYF. Combining the CDR3 with reference TRBV7-9 and TRBJ1-3 gives the whole variable domain DTGVSQNPRHKITKRGQNVTFRCDPISEHNRLYWYRQTLGQGPEFLTYFQNEAQLEKSRLLSDRFSAERPKGSFSTLEIQRTEQGDSAMYLCASSPGQLSSGNTIYFGEGSWLTVV.

The table lists this clonotype with a few counts. The V call is TRBV15, the J call TRBJ2-2; the D is unclear. Trimming removed 3 bases from V and 1 base from J, with 6 bases in between. This CDR3 comprises 14 residues. The germline gives CDR1 LNHNV, CDR2 YYDKDF (reference sequence). The CDR3 is CATSRGWNTGELFF. CDR3 DNA sequence: TGTGCCACCAGCAGGGGCTGGAACACCGGGGAGCTGTTTTTT.